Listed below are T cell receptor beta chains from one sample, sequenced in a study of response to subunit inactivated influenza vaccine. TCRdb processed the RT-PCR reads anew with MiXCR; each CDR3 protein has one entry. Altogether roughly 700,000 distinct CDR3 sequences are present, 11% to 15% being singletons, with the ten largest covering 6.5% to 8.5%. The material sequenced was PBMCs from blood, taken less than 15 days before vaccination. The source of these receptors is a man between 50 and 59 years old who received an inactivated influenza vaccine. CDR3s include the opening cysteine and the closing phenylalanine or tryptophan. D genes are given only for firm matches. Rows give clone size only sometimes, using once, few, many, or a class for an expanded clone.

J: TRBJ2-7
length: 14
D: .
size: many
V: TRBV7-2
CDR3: CASSLVNPSYEQYF
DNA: TGTGCCAGCAGCTTAGTAAACCCCTCCTACGAGCAGTACTTC

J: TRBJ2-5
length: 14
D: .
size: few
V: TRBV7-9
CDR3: CASTFLSGKETQYF
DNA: TGTGCCAGCACCTTCCTCTCGGGGAAAGAGACCCAGTACTTC

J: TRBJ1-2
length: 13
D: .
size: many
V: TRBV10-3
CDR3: CAISEPVNYGYTF
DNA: TGTGCCATCAGTGAGCCGGTTAACTATGGCTACACCTTC

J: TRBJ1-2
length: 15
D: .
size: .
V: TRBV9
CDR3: CASSAQGPSVYGYTF
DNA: TGTGCCAGCAGCGCCCAGGGACCGTCCGTCTATGGCTACACCTTC

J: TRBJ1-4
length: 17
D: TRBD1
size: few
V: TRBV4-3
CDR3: CASSQDLNRGSNEKLLF
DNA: TGCGCCAGCAGCCAAGATCTTAACAGGGGCTCTAATGAAAAACTGCTTTTT

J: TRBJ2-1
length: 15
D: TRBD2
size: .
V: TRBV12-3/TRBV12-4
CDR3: CASSSWREGYNEQFF
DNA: TGTGCCAGCAGTTCTTGGCGGGAGGGATACAATGAGCAGTTCTTC

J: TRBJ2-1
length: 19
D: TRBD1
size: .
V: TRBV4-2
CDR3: CASSQILQGGGQGYNEQFF
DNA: TGTGCCAGCAGCCAAATTCTTCAGGGTGGGGGACAGGGGTACAATGAGCAGTTCTTC

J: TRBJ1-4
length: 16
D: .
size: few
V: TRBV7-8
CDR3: CASSFGTTDINEKLFF
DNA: TGTGCCAGCAGCTTCGGGACGACCGACATTAATGAAAAACTGTTTTTT

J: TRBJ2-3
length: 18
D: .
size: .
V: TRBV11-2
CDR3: CASSSFTMTRSSTDTQYF
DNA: TGTGCCAGCAGCTCGTTCACAATGACAAGGTCTAGCACAGATACGCAGTATTTT

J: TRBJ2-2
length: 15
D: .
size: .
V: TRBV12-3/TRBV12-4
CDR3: CASVSAFLNTGELFF
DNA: TGTGCCAGCGTCTCAGCCTTCCTGAACACCGGGGAGCTGTTTTTT

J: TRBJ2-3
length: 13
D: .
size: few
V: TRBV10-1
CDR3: CASSETLTDTQYF
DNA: TGCGCCAGCAGTGAGACGCTCACAGATACGCAGTATTTT

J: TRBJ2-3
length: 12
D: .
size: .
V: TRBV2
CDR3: CASTSSGDTQYF
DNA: TGTGCCAGCACTTCCTCCGGGGATACGCAGTATTTT

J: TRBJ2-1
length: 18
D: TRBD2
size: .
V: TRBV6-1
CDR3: CASSPSRLAGPGHNEQFF
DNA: TGTGCCAGCAGCCCCTCTCGGCTAGCGGGGCCGGGCCACAATGAGCAGTTCTTC

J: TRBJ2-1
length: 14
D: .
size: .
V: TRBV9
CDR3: CASSERIPGNEQFF
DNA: TGTGCCAGCAGCGAGAGGATCCCCGGCAATGAGCAGTTCTTC

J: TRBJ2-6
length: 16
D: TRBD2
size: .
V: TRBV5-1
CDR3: CASSSGTSGALNVLTF
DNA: TGCGCCAGCAGCTCTGGGACTAGCGGGGCCTTAAACGTCCTGACTTTC

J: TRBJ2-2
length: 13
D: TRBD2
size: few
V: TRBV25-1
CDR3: CASRGLATGELFF
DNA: TGTGCCAGCAGGGGACTAGCGACCGGGGAGCTGTTTTTT

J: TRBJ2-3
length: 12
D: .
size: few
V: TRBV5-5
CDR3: CASSWGEDTQYF
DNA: TGTGCCAGCAGCTGGGGGGAGGATACGCAGTATTTT

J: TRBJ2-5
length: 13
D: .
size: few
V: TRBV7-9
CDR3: CASSLPVEETQYF
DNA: TGTGCCAGCAGCTTACCAGTTGAAGAGACCCAGTACTTC

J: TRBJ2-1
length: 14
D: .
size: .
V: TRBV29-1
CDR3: CSVVRGTAANEQFF
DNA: TGCAGCGTTGTTAGGGGCACCGCGGCCAATGAGCAGTTCTTC

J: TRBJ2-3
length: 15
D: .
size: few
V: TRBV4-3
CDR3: CASSRQALSTDTQYF
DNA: TGCGCCAGCAGCCGGCAGGCCTTAAGCACAGATACGCAGTATTTT

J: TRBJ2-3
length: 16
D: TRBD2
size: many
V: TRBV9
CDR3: CASSVASGSSTDTQYF
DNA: TGTGCCAGCAGCGTAGCTAGCGGGAGTAGCACAGATACGCAGTATTTT

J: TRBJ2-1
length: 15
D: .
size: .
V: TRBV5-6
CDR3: CASSFGGAGSNEQFF
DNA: TGTGCCAGCAGCTTCGGGGGTGCCGGCTCCAATGAGCAGTTCTTC

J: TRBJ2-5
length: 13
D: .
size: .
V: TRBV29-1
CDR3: CSVAFRQQETQYF
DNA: TGCAGCGTGGCATTCCGGCAACAAGAGACCCAGTACTTC

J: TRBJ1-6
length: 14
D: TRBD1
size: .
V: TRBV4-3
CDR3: CATGTGGDNSPLHF
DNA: TGCGCCACCGGGACAGGGGGAGATAATTCACCCCTCCACTTT

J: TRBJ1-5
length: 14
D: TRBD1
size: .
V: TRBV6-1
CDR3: CASSDGTANQPQHF
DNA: TGTGCCAGCAGTGACGGGACAGCCAATCAGCCCCAGCATTTT

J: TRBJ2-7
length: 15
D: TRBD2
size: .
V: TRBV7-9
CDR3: CASSTKPAGVYEQYF
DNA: TGTGCCAGCAGCACGAAACCAGCGGGGGTGTACGAGCAGTACTTC

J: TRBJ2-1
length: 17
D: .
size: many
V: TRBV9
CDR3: CASSPRQGSSSYNEQFF
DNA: TGTGCCAGCAGCCCTCGTCAAGGCTCGAGCTCCTACAATGAGCAGTTCTTC

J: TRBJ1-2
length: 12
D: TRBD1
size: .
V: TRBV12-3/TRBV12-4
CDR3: CASSGTGFGYTF
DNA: TGTGCCAGCAGCGGGACAGGGTTTGGCTACACCTTC

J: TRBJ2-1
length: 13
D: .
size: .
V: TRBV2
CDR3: CASSVLEDNEQFF
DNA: TGTGCCAGCAGTGTTTTGGAGGACAATGAGCAGTTCTTC

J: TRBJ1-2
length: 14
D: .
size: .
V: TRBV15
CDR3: CATSRDRGGYGYTF
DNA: TGTGCCACCAGCAGAGATCGAGGAGGTTATGGCTACACCTTC

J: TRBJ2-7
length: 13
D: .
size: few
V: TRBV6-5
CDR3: CASSLVGDGEQYF
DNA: TGTGCCAGCAGTTTGGTAGGGGACGGCGAGCAGTACTTC

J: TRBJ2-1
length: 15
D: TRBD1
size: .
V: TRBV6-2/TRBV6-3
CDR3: CASSYWTGGSGDQFF
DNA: TGTGCCAGCAGTTACTGGACAGGGGGCTCGGGGGATCAGTTCTTC

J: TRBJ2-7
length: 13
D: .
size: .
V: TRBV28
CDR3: CASRTSGVGEQYF
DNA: TGTGCCAGCAGAACATCAGGAGTCGGGGAGCAGTACTTC

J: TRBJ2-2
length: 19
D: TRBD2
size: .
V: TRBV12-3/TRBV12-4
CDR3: CASCYPTTLAGQNTGELFF
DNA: TGTGCCAGCTGTTACCCAACTACCCTAGCGGGACAGAACACCGGGGAGCTGTTTTTT

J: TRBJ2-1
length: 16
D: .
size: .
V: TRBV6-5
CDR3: CASSYSYRVKYNEQFF
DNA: TGTGCCAGCAGTTACTCGTACAGGGTTAAGTACAATGAGCAGTTCTTC

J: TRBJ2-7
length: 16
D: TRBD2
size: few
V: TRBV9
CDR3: CASSPERTSGAYEQYF
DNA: TGTGCCAGCAGCCCAGAGAGGACTAGCGGGGCCTACGAGCAGTACTTC

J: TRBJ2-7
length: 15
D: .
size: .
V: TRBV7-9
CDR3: CASSLDSGPSYEQYF
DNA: TGTGCCAGCAGCTTAGATTCGGGGCCTTCCTACGAGCAGTACTTC

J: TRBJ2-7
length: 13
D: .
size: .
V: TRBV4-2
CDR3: CASSQEPGYKQYF
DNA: TGTGCCAGCAGCCAAGAGCCGGGGTACAAGCAGTACTTC

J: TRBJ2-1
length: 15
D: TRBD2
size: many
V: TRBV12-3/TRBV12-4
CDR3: CASRGGPSSYNEQFF
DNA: TGTGCCAGCAGGGGAGGGCCTAGCTCCTACAATGAGCAGTTCTTC

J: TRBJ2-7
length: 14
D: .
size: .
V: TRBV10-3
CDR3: CAIKIGSPGYEQYF
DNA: TGTGCCATCAAGATCGGGAGCCCTGGGTACGAGCAGTACTTC

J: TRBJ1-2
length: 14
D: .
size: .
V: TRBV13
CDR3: CASSLRDRLGGYTF
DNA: TGTGCCAGCAGCCTGAGGGACCGACTAGGAGGCTACACCTTC

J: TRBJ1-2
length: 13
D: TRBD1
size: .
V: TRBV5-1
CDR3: CASSPDRGNGYTF
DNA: TGCGCCAGCAGCCCGGACAGGGGCAATGGCTACACCTTC

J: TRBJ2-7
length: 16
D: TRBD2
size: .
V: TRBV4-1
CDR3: CASSHSPVLAGYEQYF
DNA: TGCGCCAGCAGCCATAGCCCCGTGCTAGCGGGTTACGAGCAGTACTTC

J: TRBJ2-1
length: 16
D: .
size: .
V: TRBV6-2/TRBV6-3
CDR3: CASRRQTGTSYNEQFF
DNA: TGTGCCAGCAGGCGACAAACCGGGACATCTTACAATGAGCAGTTCTTC

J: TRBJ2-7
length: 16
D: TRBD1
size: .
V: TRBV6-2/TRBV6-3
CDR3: CTSSYPGGAFSYEQYF
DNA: TGTACCAGCAGTTACCCAGGGGGTGCCTTCTCCTACGAGCAGTACTTC

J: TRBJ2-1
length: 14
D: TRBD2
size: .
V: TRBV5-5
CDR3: CASRSGTSPDEQFF
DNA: TGTGCCAGCAGATCCGGGACTAGCCCGGATGAGCAGTTCTTC

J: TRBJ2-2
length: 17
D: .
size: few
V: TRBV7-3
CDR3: CASSLHRPYGSSGELFF
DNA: TGTGCCAGCAGCCTCCACCGGCCCTACGGGTCTTCCGGGGAGCTGTTTTTT

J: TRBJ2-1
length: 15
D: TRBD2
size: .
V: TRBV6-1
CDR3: CASSLAGGNHNEQFF
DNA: TGTGCCAGCAGCCTAGCGGGAGGTAACCACAATGAGCAGTTCTTC

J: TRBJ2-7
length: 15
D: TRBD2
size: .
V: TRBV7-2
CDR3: CASSGGLAGGPYLYF
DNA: TGTGCCAGCAGCGGAGGACTAGCGGGAGGACCATACCTTTACTTC

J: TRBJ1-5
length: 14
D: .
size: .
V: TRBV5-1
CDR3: CASSLSAGEQPQHF
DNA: TGCGCCAGCAGCTTGTCGGCAGGGGAACAGCCCCAGCATTTT

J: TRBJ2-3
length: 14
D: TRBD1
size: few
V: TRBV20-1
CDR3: CSALEGASTDTQYF
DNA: TGCAGTGCTCTCGAGGGGGCCAGCACAGATACGCAGTATTTT

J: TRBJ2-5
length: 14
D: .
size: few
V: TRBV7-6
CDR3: CASSLAASQETQYF
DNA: TGTGCCAGCAGCTTAGCCGCTAGCCAAGAGACCCAGTACTTC

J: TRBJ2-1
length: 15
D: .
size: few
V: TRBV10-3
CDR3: CAISDVVDGGHEQFF
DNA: TGTGCCATCAGTGATGTAGTAGATGGAGGTCATGAGCAGTTCTTC

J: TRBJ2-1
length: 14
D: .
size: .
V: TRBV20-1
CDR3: CSALDSKSYNEQFF
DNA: TGCAGTGCCCTAGACTCAAAGTCCTACAATGAGCAGTTCTTC

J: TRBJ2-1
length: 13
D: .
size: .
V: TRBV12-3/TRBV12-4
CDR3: CASIMTGGNEQFF
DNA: TGTGCCAGCATAATGACAGGCGGCAATGAGCAGTTCTTC

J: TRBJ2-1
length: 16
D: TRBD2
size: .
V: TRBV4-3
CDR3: CASSPTLAGTTNEQFF
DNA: TGCGCCAGCAGCCCGACACTAGCGGGAACTACTAATGAGCAGTTCTTC

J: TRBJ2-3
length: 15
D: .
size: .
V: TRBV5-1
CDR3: CASSWDRLPSDTQYF
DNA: TGCGCCAGCAGCTGGGATAGACTCCCTTCGGATACGCAGTATTTT